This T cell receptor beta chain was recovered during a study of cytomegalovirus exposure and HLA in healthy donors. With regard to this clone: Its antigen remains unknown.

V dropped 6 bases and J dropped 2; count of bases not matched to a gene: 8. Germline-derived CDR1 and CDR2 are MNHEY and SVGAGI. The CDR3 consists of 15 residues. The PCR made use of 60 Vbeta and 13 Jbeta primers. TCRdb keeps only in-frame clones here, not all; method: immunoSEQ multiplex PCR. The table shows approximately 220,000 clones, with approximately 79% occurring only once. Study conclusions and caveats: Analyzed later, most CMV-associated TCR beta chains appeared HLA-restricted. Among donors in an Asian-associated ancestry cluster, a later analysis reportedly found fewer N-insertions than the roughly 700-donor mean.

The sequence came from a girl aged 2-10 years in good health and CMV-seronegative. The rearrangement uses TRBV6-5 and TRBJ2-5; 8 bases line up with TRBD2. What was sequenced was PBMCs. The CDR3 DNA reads TGTGCCAGCAGCACGGGCCTAGCGGGTCAAGAGACCCAGTACTTC. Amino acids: CASSTGLAGQETQYF.